This TCR beta chain was retrieved from a study of cytomegalovirus exposure and HLA in healthy donors (dated by TCRdb to the late 2010s). Describing the broader study: The 500 to 800 repertoires of the first cohort and the roughly 110 validation repertoires were produced on the same platform, according to a later analysis. The study aimed to test whether signatures of past pathogen exposure could be identified by cataloging public T cell receptors. In addition to the first cohort of roughly 700 subjects, a separate validation cohort of some 120 different subjects was used. The study combined high-throughput TCR immunosequencing, statistical association of individual TCRs with disease status, and machine learning to predict cytomegalovirus infection status. What the study reported, not specific to this receptor: A later analysis found that TCRs clustered in the first cohort also tended to co-occur in the 110 or so validation repertoires, with 94% of cluster scores above 0. The classifier was reported to diagnose cytomegalovirus status with high specificity and sensitivity in both the original and validation cohorts. A later analysis had no HLA typing for the validation cohort, so co-occurrence there was scored across all 130 or so repertoires. It was suggested by the authors that the approach could potentially be generalized to other disease states and immunological phenotypes. Most TCR sequences were seen in very few donors, while some public TCRs were found in many individuals. A total of around 150 TCR beta chains were listed by the study as associated with cytomegalovirus. Three of the identified cytomegalovirus-associated TCR beta chains were confirmed in vitro to be specific for cytomegalovirus antigens.

The protocol used for the library was the immunoSEQ multiplex PCR assay. As for the original processing: A statistical classification framework was built for diagnosing cytomegalovirus status from the catalog of TCR beta chain sequences. TCRdb limited this immuneACCESS table to in-frame rearrangements with V and J called. A share of clones is missing; checked studies link under half to unresolved V genes, and the rest is unexplained. For V, J and clone size, that table is used; D and trimming come from the DNA. For this sample there are some 170,000 clones; more than 75% appear just once. The top ten clonotypes cover 2% to 3% of the sample. Worth noting for this clone: No antigen is known for it. No clone much larger than this one lies a single base away; base qualities are absent.

The donors were included in the validation cohort of over a hundred subjects, a group kept apart from the approximately 690-subject first cohort. V and J lose 2 bases and 0 bases, and a span of 9 bases separates them. The CDR3 sequence holds 15 residues, the cysteine and phenylalanine included. The DNA shown is the 45-base CDR3, in frame from base 1. For CDR1 and CDR2, the germline V gene (reference sequence) lists SEHNR and FQNEAQ. The sequencing sample was made of PBMCs. This TCR came from a man aged 18 to 30 in good health and CMV-seropositive. The sequence joins TRBV7-9 to TRBJ2-3, with no reliable assignment of the D segment. The CDR3 here reads CASSLLRPSTDTQYF. The bases read TGTGCCAGCAGCTTATTGAGGCCTAGCACAGATACGCAGTATTTT.